This TCR beta chain was sequenced in a study of blood T cells in healthy people across ages. Overall study: Capture by template switching was about one barcoded beta molecule per two T cells.

The authors ran a second PCR of about 6 to 11 cycles using a sample-barcoded 5' primer and a J-beta primer mix. TCRdb fed the 5' RACE reads into MiXCR, producing one record per CDR3 protein. The repertoire holds about 1,500,000 distinct CDR3 sequences, 35% to 45% seen once, with 7.9% in the top ten. This CDR3 has 15 amino acids. V was pared by 0 bases and J by 4 bases, with 5 bases of the junction left unmatched. CDR1 and CDR2 from the germline V gene are MNHEY and SVGAGI. This chain joins TRBV6-5 and TRBJ1-1, with TRBD1 matching over 7 bases. Material: blood. This clonotype was sampled from a woman aged 18 to 35 in good health. The CDR3 DNA is TGTGCCAGCAGTTACTCTACAGGGGTGGGCACTGAAGCTTTCTTT. Its protein product is CASSYSTGVGTEAFF.